One sample yielded the 5 T cell receptor beta chains listed below, sequenced in a study of T cells in narcolepsy. Profiling relied on immunoSEQ multiplex PCR, and the TCRdb table lists in-frame clones only, not all of them. Here the sample spans under 20,000 clones, 86% being singletons. The material sequenced was memory (CD45RA-) CD4+ T cells from blood. Receptors were obtained from a human donor in good health.

This clone was recorded once. V and J are TRBV10-3 and TRBJ2-3; 8 nucleotides agree with TRBD2. J was trimmed by 1 base and V by 7 bases; bases with no gene match: 10. The CDR3 has 16 amino acids. The germline CDR1 and CDR2 sequences are ENHRY and SYGVKD. The CDR3 is CAIKSVTSGGTDTQYF. For the CDR3, the DNA is TGTGCCATCAAAAGCGTCACTAGCGGCGGCACAGATACGCAGTATTTT.

The chain uses TRBV30 and TRBJ1-1; the D gene is possibly TRBD1 (5 bases). With 3 bases removed from V and 1 base from J, the gap between germline ends came to 9 bases. Per germline, CDR1 GTSNPN and CDR2 SVGIG (reference sequence). The CDR3 sequence is 13 residues long. The CDR3 loop reads CAWRDDRNTEAFF. CDR3 sequence (DNA): TGTGCCTGGAGGGATGACAGGAACACTGAAGCTTTCTTT.

The chain links TRBV4-1 to TRBJ1-5; 7 bases are a match to TRBD1. CDR3 size: 17 residues. The junction had 11 bases not matched to a gene; V was cut back by 4 bases and J by 2 bases. In germline, CDR1 is MGHRA, CDR2 YSYEKL. DNA for the CDR3: TGCGCCAGCAGCCGAAGGGAACAGGGGCAGGGCAATCAGCCCCAGCATTTT. Its protein product is CASSRREQGQGNQPQHF.

As DNA, the CDR3 is TGTGCCAGCAGCTTAGACCGTCAAGAGACCCAGTACTTC. Translation gives CASSLDRQETQYF. The chain links TRBV7-9 to TRBJ2-5; D unclear. V lost 1 base, J lost 2 bases, and 5 bases lay in between. The length of the CDR3 is 13 residues. From germline, CDR1 is SEHNR and CDR2 FQNEAQ (reference sequence).

The rearrangement links TRBV5-1 to TRBJ2-1; D gene ambiguous. Between the trimmed V and J ends, which lost 4 bases and 3 bases, there was a span of 11 bases. The CDR3 length is 14 residues. Germline CDR1 reads SGHRS; CDR2 reads YFSETQ. CDR3 nucleotides: TGCGCCAGCAGCGAAGGACGGCTCTACAATGAGCAGTTCTTC. As protein: CASSEGRLYNEQFF.